What follows describes a single T cell receptor beta chain. No antigen is known for it. TCRdb's table, derived via immunoSEQ multiplex PCR, lists solely in-frame clones and lacks some. The repertoire holds about 140,000 clones, with around 89% as singletons. The sample comes from a study of T cell responses to AZD1222 COVID-19 vaccine. Study-wide points: Just a handful of AZD1222 recipients were seropositive at baseline.

The CDR3 runs to 12 residues. Germline V gene data show CDR1 as MNHEY and CDR2 as SMNVEV (reference sequence). V shed 6 bases and J shed 7 bases, with 12 bases lying between them. The chain employs TRBV27 and TRBJ1-1; D remains unclear. The sequence came from an adult in good health. The sample here was peripheral blood, taken on day 0 of AZD1222 vaccination. DNA of the CDR3: TGTGCCAGCAGAGGATTTCGAAATGAAGCTTTCTTT. Its protein is CASRGFRNEAFF.